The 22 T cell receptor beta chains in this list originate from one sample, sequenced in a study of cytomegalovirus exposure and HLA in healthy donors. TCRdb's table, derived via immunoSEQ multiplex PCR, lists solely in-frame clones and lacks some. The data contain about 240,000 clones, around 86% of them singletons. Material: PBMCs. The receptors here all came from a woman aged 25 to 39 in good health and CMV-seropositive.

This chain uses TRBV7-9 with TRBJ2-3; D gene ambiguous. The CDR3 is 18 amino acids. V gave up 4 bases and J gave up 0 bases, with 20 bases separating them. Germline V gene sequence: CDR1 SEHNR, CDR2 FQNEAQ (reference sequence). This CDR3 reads CASSSSAADIPSTDTQYF. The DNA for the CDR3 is TGTGCCAGCAGCTCTTCGGCGGCGGATATTCCAAGCACAGATACGCAGTATTTT.

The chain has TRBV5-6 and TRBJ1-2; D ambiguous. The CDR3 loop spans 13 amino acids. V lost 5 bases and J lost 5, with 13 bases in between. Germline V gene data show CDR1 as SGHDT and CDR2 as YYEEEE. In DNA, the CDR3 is TGTGCCAGCAGTTCCGTGGGCGGGTATGGCTACACCTTC. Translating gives CASSSVGGYGYTF.

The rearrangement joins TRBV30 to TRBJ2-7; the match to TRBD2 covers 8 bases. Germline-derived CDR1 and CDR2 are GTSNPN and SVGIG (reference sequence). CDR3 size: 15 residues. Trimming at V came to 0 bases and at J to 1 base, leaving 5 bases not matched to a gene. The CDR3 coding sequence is TGTGCCTGGAGTGTTAGGTCGGGAGGGTCCTACGAGCAGTACTTC. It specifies CAWSVRSGGSYEQYF. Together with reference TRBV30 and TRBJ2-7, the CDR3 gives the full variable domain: SQTIHQWPATLVQPVGSPLSLECTVEGTSNPNLYWYRQAAGRGLQLLFYSVGIGQISSEVPQNLSASRPQDRQFILSSKKLLLSDSGFYLCAWSVRSGGSYEQYFGPGTRLTVT.

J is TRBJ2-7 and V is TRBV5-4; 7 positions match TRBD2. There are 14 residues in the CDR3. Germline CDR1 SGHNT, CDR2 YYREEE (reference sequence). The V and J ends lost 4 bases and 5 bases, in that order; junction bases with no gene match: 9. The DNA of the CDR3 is TGTGCCAGCAGCGGAACGACTAGCCCGGACGAGCAGTACTTC. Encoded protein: CASSGTTSPDEQYF.

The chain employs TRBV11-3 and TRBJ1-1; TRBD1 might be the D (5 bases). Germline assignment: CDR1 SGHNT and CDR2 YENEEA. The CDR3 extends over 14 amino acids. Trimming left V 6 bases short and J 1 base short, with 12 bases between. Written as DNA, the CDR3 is TGTGCCAGCAGGTTCCCTGGACAGAACACTGAAGCTTTCTTT. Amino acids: CASRFPGQNTEAFF.

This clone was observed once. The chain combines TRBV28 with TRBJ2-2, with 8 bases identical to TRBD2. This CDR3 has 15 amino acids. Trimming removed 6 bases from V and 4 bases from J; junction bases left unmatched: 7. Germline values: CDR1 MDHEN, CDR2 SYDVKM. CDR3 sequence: CASSGAGEGTGELFF. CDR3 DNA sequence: TGTGCCAGCAGCGGAGCGGGAGAAGGCACCGGGGAGCTGTTTTTT.

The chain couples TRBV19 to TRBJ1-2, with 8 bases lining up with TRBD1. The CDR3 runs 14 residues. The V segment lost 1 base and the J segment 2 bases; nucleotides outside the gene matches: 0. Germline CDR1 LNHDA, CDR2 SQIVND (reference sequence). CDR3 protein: CASSIGTGNYGYTF. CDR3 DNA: TGTGCCAGTAGTATAGGGACAGGGAACTATGGCTACACCTTC.

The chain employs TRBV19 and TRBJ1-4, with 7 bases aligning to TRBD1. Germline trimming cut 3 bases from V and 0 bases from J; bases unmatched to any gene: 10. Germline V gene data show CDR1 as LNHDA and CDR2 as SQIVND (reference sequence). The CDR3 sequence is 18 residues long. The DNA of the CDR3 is TGTGCCAGTAGTATGTTTGGGACAGAGTTTTCAACTAATGAAAAACTGTTTTTT. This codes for CASSMFGTEFSTNEKLFF.

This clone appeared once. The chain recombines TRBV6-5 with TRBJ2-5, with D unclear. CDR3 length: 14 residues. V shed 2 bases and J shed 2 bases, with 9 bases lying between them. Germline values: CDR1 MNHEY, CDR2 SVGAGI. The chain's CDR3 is CASSYDPGQETQYF. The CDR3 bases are TGTGCCAGCAGTTACGATCCGGGTCAAGAGACCCAGTACTTC.

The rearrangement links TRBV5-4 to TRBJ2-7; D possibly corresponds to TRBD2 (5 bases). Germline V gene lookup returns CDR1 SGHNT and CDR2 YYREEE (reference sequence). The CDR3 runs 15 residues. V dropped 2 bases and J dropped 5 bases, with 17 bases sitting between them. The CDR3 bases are TGTGCCAGCAGCTTAGTGGGCCTAGCTACCGACGAGCAGTACTTC. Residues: CASSLVGLATDEQYF.

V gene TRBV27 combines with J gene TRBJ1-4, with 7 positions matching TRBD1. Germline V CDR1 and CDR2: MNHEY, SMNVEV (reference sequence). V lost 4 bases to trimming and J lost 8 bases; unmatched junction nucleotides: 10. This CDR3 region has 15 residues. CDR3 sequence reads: CASSSVGQNREKLFF. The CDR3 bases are TGTGCCAGCAGTTCCGTGGGACAGAACAGAGAAAAACTGTTTTTT.

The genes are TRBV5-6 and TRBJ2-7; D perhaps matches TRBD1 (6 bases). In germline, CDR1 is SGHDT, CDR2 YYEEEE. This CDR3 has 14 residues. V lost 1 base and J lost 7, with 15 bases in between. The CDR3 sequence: CASSLMSGAGEQYF. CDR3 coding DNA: TGTGCCAGCAGCTTGATGTCAGGGGCGGGTGAGCAGTACTTC.

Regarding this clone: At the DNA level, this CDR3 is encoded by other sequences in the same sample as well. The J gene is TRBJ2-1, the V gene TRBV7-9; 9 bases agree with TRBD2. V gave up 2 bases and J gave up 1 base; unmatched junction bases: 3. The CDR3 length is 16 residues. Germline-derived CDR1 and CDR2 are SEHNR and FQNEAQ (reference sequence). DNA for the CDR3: TGTGCCAGCAGCTTAAGGCTAGCGGGGTCCTACAATGAGCAGTTCTTC. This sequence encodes CASSLRLAGSYNEQFF.

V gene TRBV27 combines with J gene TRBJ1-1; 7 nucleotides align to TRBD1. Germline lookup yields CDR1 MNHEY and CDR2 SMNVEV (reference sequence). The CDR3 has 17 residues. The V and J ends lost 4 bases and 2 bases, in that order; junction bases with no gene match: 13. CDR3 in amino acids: CASSSQPLTGLNTEAFF. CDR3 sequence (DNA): TGTGCCAGCAGTTCCCAACCACTGACAGGGCTAAACACTGAAGCTTTCTTT.

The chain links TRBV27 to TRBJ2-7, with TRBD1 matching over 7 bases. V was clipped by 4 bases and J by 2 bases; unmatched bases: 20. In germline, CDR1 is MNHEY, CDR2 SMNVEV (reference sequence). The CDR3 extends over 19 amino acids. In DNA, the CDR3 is TGTGCCAGCAGTTCTCCTCGCCCCCCGGGACAGTCCTCACCCTACGAGCAGTACTTC. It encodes CASSSPRPPGQSSPYEQYF.

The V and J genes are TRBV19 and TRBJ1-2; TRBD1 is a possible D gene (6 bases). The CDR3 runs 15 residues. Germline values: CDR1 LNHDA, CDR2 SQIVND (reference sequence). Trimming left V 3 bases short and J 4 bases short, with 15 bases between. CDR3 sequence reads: CASSILTGPSYGYTF. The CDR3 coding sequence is TGTGCCAGTAGTATTCTAACAGGGCCCTCCTATGGCTACACCTTC.

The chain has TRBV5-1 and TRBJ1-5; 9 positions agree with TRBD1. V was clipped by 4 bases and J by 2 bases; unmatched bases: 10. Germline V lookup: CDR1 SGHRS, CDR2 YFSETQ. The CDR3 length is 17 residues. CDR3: CASSLNPGQGGNQPQHF. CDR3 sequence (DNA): TGCGCCAGCAGCCTAAATCCGGGACAGGGCGGCAATCAGCCCCAGCATTTT.

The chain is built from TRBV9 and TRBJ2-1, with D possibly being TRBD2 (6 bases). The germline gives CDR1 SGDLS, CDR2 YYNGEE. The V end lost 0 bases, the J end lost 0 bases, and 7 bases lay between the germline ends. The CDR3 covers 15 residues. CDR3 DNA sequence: TGTGCCAGCAGCGTAGCGGGGGACTCCTACAATGAGCAGTTCTTC. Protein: CASSVAGDSYNEQFF.

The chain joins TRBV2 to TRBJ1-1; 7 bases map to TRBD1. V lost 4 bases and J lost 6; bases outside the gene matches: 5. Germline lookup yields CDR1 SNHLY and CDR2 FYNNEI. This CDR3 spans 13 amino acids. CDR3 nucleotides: TGTGCCAGCAGTGCGGACAGGCACTCTGAAGCTTTCTTT. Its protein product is CASSADRHSEAFF.

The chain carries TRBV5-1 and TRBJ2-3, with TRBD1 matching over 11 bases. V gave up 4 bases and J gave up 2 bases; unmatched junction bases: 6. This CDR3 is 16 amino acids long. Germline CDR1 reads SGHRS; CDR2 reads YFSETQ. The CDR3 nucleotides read TGCGCCAGCAGCCCAAGGGACAGGGGGAACACAGATACGCAGTATTTT. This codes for CASSPRDRGNTDTQYF.

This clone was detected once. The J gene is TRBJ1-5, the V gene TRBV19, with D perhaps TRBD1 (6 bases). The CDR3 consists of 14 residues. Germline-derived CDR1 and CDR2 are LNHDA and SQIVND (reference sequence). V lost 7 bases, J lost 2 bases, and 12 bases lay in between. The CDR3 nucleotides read TGTGCCAGTAAGGTGGCAGGGGGCAATCAGCCCCAGCATTTT. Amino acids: CASKVAGGNQPQHF.

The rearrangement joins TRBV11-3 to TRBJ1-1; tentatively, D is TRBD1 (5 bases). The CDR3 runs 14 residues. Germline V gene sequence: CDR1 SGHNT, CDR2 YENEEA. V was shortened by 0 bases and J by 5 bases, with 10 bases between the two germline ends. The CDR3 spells CASSLDVQATEAFF. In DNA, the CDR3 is TGTGCCAGCAGCTTAGATGTACAGGCAACTGAAGCTTTCTTT.